The 27 T cell receptor beta chains presented below share a single source sample, sequenced in a study of cytomegalovirus exposure and HLA in healthy donors. The PCR contained 60 Vbeta and 13 Jbeta primers. Assay: immunoSEQ multiplex PCR; the TCRdb copy retains only in-frame clones and omits some. The sample records fewer than 110,000 clones, approximately 89% being singletons. The sample was PBMCs. The receptors shown here come from a man younger than 40 in good health and CMV-seronegative.

V is TRBV6-1 and J is TRBJ2-6, with 7 bases matching TRBD1. The CDR3 covers 18 residues. Germline V gene sequence: CDR1 MNHNS, CDR2 SASEGT. V trimming: 4 bases; J trimming: 1 base; junction bases outside the gene matches: 10. Here the CDR3 reads CASSAGAGGTSGANVLTF. DNA of the CDR3: TGTGCCAGCAGTGCCGGGGCAGGGGGAACGTCTGGGGCCAACGTCCTGACTTTC.

This clone was counted between two and nine times. The chain is built from TRBV28 and TRBJ2-7; 12 bases match TRBD2. Per germline, CDR1 MDHEN and CDR2 SYDVKM. The ends lost 2 bases at V and 3 bases at J; junction bases unmatched: 5. The CDR3 runs to 16 residues. Here the CDR3 reads CASSLTPGLAGYEQYF. Written as DNA, the CDR3 is TGTGCCAGCAGTTTAACGCCGGGACTAGCGGGCTACGAGCAGTACTTC.

The J gene is TRBJ2-7, the V gene TRBV7-2; 9 positions agree with TRBD2. After removal of 3 bases from V and 3 bases from J, the junction contained 3 bases not matched to a gene. The CDR3 is made up of 14 amino acids. CDR1 is SGHTA and CDR2 is FQGNSA in the germline V gene. The DNA of the CDR3 is TGTGCCAGCAGCTTCGGCGGGGGGGGCTACGAGCAGTACTTC. This codes for CASSFGGGGYEQYF.

The gene calls are TRBV28 and TRBJ2-7, with a possible D match to TRBD2 (7 bases). The ends were cut back, 6 bases at V and 0 bases at J, with 24 bases in the middle. Germline V gene sequence: CDR1 MDHEN, CDR2 SYDVKM. The CDR3 loop spans 18 amino acids. The CDR3 bases are TGTGCCAGCAGCCCCCTTAGTCTTTGGGGGGGCGACTCCTACGAGCAGTACTTC. It is translated as CASSPLSLWGGDSYEQYF.

This chain links TRBV30 with TRBJ1-5; D unresolved. This CDR3 is 11 amino acids long. Germline loops: CDR1 GTSNPN, CDR2 SVGIG (reference sequence). The CDR3 here is CPAGPLVPQHF. In DNA, the CDR3 is TGTCCCGCTGGGCCGCTTGTGCCCCAGCATTTT.

The chain uses TRBV7-8 and TRBJ2-2; 9 bases are a match to TRBD2. Germline CDR1 and CDR2: SGHVS and FQNEAQ. V dropped 2 bases and J dropped 6; count of bases not matched to a gene: 7. The CDR3 sequence is 16 residues long. The CDR3 sequence is CASSLLAGEKSGELFF. CDR3 DNA sequence: TGTGCCAGCAGCTTATTAGCGGGAGAAAAGTCCGGGGAGCTGTTTTTT.

In nucleotides, the CDR3 is TGTGCCAGCAGTTACTCTTATGAGCTTAAGACTGAAGCTTTCTTT. This encodes CASSYSYELKTEAFF. V gene TRBV6-5 combines with J gene TRBJ1-1; D remains ambiguous. This CDR3 is built from 15 residues. Germline lookup yields CDR1 MNHEY and CDR2 SVGAGI. With 0 bases removed from V and 5 bases from J, the gap between germline ends came to 13 bases.

This chain uses TRBV27 with TRBJ2-3; 7 positions agree with TRBD1. V was clipped by 2 bases and J by 12 bases; unmatched bases: 8. The germline V gene has CDR1 MNHEY and CDR2 SMNVEV (reference sequence). This CDR3 is 13 amino acids long. The CDR3 coding sequence is TGTGCCAGCAGTTTACCCGACAGGGCGGAACAGTATTTT. It is translated as CASSLPDRAEQYF.

This sequence joins TRBV14 and TRBJ2-7; possibly TRBD1 for D (5 bases). The V end lost 0 bases, the J end lost 5 bases, and 11 bases lay between the germline ends. The CDR3 loop spans 14 amino acids. Looked up from germline, CDR1 is SGHDN and CDR2 is FVKESK. CDR3 sequence: CASSQDWWGDEQYF. The CDR3 bases are TGTGCCAGCAGCCAAGATTGGTGGGGCGACGAGCAGTACTTC.

As regards this clone: The same CDR3 also results from other DNA sequences found in this sample. This chain connects TRBV7-2 to TRBJ2-5, with 8 bases fitting TRBD2. The junction had 9 bases not matched to a gene; V was cut back by 5 bases and J by 4 bases. Germline CDR1 reads SGHTA; CDR2 reads FQGNSA. This CDR3 comprises 15 residues. CDR3 residues: CASSPQTSARETQYF. The CDR3 DNA reads as TGTGCCAGCAGCCCCCAGACTAGCGCCCGAGAGACCCAGTACTTC.

In its sample, this clone was seen a few times. The chain carries TRBV6-5 and TRBJ1-2, with a possible D match to TRBD1 (6 bases). The CDR3 loop spans 15 amino acids. In germline, CDR1 is MNHEY, CDR2 SVGAGI. Trimming took 2 bases from V and 5 from J, leaving 15 bases between them. CDR3 region: CASSYALRGGYGYTF. The CDR3 coding sequence is TGTGCCAGCAGTTACGCCCTCAGGGGTGGGTATGGCTACACCTTC.

V and J are TRBV28 and TRBJ2-6; TRBD1 is a possible D gene (6 bases). From germline, CDR1 is MDHEN and CDR2 SYDVKM. CDR3 size: 18 residues. Trimming left V 3 bases short and J 3 bases short, with 18 bases between. The DNA of the CDR3 is TGTGCCAGCAGTTTCCCCCCCCAGGGGCCGGGTGGGGCCAACGTCCTGACTTTC. Translated, it gives CASSFPPQGPGGANVLTF.

V gene TRBV5-4 combines with J gene TRBJ2-5; 10 bases are shared with TRBD2. Trimming at V came to 4 bases and at J to 4 bases, leaving 7 bases not matched to a gene. The CDR3 runs 15 residues. The germline V gene encodes CDR1 SGHNT and CDR2 YYREEE (reference sequence). This CDR3 is CASSPSGGARETQYF. The CDR3 coding sequence is TGTGCCAGCAGCCCAAGCGGGGGGGCAAGAGAGACCCAGTACTTC.

The J gene is TRBJ2-7, the V gene TRBV28; tentative D call: TRBD1 (5 bases). The V and J ends lost 2 bases and 7 bases respectively, with 12 bases between them. The CDR3 is 13 amino acids. From germline, CDR1 is MDHEN and CDR2 SYDVKM. The CDR3 bases are TGTGCCAGCAGTTTACCAGGGCAGAAGGAGCAGTACTTC. Its protein is CASSLPGQKEQYF.

In DNA, the CDR3 is TGTGCCAGCAACATTCAGGGGGTGGAGACCCAGTACTTC. This sequence encodes CASNIQGVETQYF. This sequence joins TRBV5-4 and TRBJ2-5; 7 bases are a match to TRBD1. Germline CDR1 SGHNT, CDR2 YYREEE (reference sequence). The CDR3 contains 13 residues. The J segment lost 5 bases and the V segment lost 6 bases, leaving 7 bases of the junction unmatched.

This chain joins TRBV9 and TRBJ1-1; possibly TRBD1 for D (6 bases). Germline values: CDR1 SGDLS, CDR2 YYNGEE. The CDR3 spans 18 residues. V was cut by 0 bases and J by 4 bases, with 22 bases left in between. The CDR3 loop is CASSVATQGPIFATEAFF. The CDR3 nucleotides are TGTGCCAGCAGCGTAGCTACGCAGGGGCCAATCTTCGCCACTGAAGCTTTCTTT. The full variable domain, its missing parts supplied by reference TRBV9 and TRBJ1-1, is DSGVTQTPKHLITATGQRVTLRCSPRSGDLSVYWYQQSLDQGLQFLIQYYNGEERAKGNILERFSAQQFPDLHSELNLSSLELGDSALYFCASSVATQGPIFATEAFFGQGTRLTVV.

J is TRBJ1-5 and V is TRBV28; the match to TRBD1 covers 7 bases. The V segment lost 2 bases and the J segment 2 bases; nucleotides outside the gene matches: 15. The CDR3 is 19 residues long. Germline CDR1 reads MDHEN; CDR2 reads SYDVKM. The chain's CDR3 is CASSLGTGEFHSGNQPQHF. The CDR3 DNA follows: TGTGCCAGCAGTTTAGGAACAGGGGAGTTTCATAGCGGCAATCAGCCCCAGCATTTT.

The V call is TRBV6-5, the J call TRBJ2-1; weak D call: TRBD2 (6 bases). The CDR3 runs to 15 residues. Per germline, CDR1 MNHEY and CDR2 SVGAGI. Trimming left V 4 bases short and J 4 bases short, with 14 bases between. The CDR3 loop reads CASSWRDGWYNEQFF. The CDR3 coding sequence is TGTGCCAGCAGTTGGCGGGACGGTTGGTACAATGAGCAGTTCTTC.

The chain recombines TRBV2 with TRBJ2-3, with TRBD2 matching over 11 bases. V dropped 5 bases and J dropped 5; count of bases not matched to a gene: 12. The CDR3 has 17 residues. Germline V gene data show CDR1 as SNHLY and CDR2 as FYNNEI. CDR3 DNA sequence: TGTGCCAGCAGTTACTACATAGCGGGAGGGTTTCAAGATACGCAGTATTTT. Translation: CASSYYIAGGFQDTQYF.

V is TRBV19 and J is TRBJ2-1; 7 nucleotides agree with TRBD2. CDR1 is LNHDA, CDR2 SQIVND, per germline (reference sequence). The CDR3 runs to 15 residues. Trimming removed 7 bases from V and 0 bases from J; junction bases left unmatched: 6. The CDR3 here is CASTTSGVSYNEQFF. CDR3 nucleotide sequence: TGTGCCAGTACCACCAGCGGGGTCTCCTACAATGAGCAGTTCTTC.

This clone showed up just a few times. The chain couples TRBV15 to TRBJ1-5; TRBD1 matches 7 bases. Germline values: CDR1 LNHNV, CDR2 YYDKDF (reference sequence). CDR3 length: 14 amino acids. With V trimmed by 8 bases and J by 1 base, 5 bases remained unmatched. The CDR3 spells CATRKQGSNQPQHF. The CDR3 nucleotides read TGTGCCACCCGTAAACAGGGGAGCAATCAGCCCCAGCATTTT. Using reference TRBV15 and TRBJ1-5 for the parts outside the CDR3, the full variable domain is DAMVIQNPRYQVTQFGKPVTLSCSQTLNHNVMYWYQQKSSQAPKLLFHYYDKDFNNEADTPDNFQSRRPNTSFCFLDIRSPGLGDTAMYLCATRKQGSNQPQHFGDGTRLSIL.

The chain recombines TRBV2 with TRBJ1-5, with D possibly TRBD1 on 5 matching bases. This CDR3 has 16 amino acids. V shed 4 bases and J shed 0 bases, with 13 bases lying between them. The germline CDR1 and CDR2 sequences are SNHLY and FYNNEI. CDR3 nucleotide sequence: TGTGCCAGCAGTGTTGGGACTTACGGTAGCAATCAGCCCCAGCATTTT. Its protein is CASSVGTYGSNQPQHF.

This rearrangement joins TRBV10-3 to TRBJ2-5, with 7 bases lining up with TRBD2. From germline, CDR1 is ENHRY and CDR2 SYGVKD. The CDR3 has 18 residues. With 0 bases clipped from V and 2 bases from J, the junction kept 12 bases outside the gene matches. CDR3 DNA: TGTGCCATCAGTGAGTCCGTTTTAGGGGCGGGGGTGCAAGAGACCCAGTACTTC. Protein product: CAISESVLGAGVQETQYF.

The gene calls are TRBV19 and TRBJ1-6, with D unresolved. This CDR3 region has 13 residues. Germline CDR1 and CDR2: LNHDA and SQIVND (reference sequence). The V end was cut by 5 bases, the J end by 8 bases, with 10 bases between. DNA of the CDR3: TGTGCCAGTAGTTTCAACGGGGATTCACCCCTCCACTTT. It codes for CASSFNGDSPLHF.

The chain uses TRBV7-2 and TRBJ2-2, with D unresolved. The V gene's germline CDR1 is SGHTA and CDR2 FQGNSA. Trimming pared 5 bases from V and 2 bases from J, leaving 6 bases between. The CDR3 totals 13 residues. CDR3 in DNA: TGTGCCAGCAGCCTTAGTAACACCGGGGAGCTGTTTTTT. Residues: CASSLSNTGELFF.

This chain links TRBV5-5 with TRBJ2-7, with TRBD1 as a possible D gene (7 bases). Trimming shortened V by 2 bases and J by 4 bases, and 13 bases separated the two germline ends. The CDR3 is 14 residues long. Germline V gives CDR1 SGHKS, CDR2 YYEKEE (reference sequence). CDR3 region: CASSFPQGGYEQYF. DNA of the CDR3: TGTGCCAGCAGCTTTCCCCAGGGGGGTTACGAGCAGTACTTC.

This clone was found once. V and J are TRBV10-3 and TRBJ2-7; 7 nucleotides align to TRBD1. The CDR3 has 16 residues. With V trimmed by 3 bases and J by 3 bases, 11 bases remained unmatched. Germline V gives CDR1 ENHRY, CDR2 SYGVKD. The CDR3 sequence is CAISETQTGIDYEQYF. The CDR3 DNA reads TGTGCCATCAGTGAAACCCAGACAGGGATCGACTACGAGCAGTACTTC.